These 22 T cell receptor beta chains were sequenced from one sample in a study of CD8 T cells in Susac syndrome. Random hexamers served to reverse transcribe roughly 0.45 to 1 ug RNA. TCRdb re-derived calls from the immunoSEQ multiplex PCR reads in MiXCR, one entry per CDR3 protein. The data hold roughly 250,000 distinct CDR3 sequences, with 96% observed a single time. The sequenced sample was CD4+ T cells from PBMCs. The receptor set was obtained from a human donor with Susac syndrome.

This chain uses TRBV20-1 with TRBJ1-2; 8 bases fit TRBD1. The V gene end was trimmed by 6 bases and the J gene end by 3 bases; junction bases not matched to a gene: 6. The CDR3 is 13 residues long. CDR1 is DFQATT and CDR2 is SNEGSKA in the germline V gene (reference sequence). CDR3 sequence reads: CSATQGAHYGYTF. CDR3 coding DNA: TGCAGTGCAACCCAGGGGGCTCACTATGGCTACACCTTC.

This rearrangement joins TRBV6-5 to TRBJ1-1; D unresolved. V was shortened by 8 bases and J by 2 bases, with 15 bases between the two germline ends. The CDR3 is made up of 14 amino acids. The germline V gene encodes CDR1 MNHEY and CDR2 SVGAGI. DNA for the CDR3: TGTGCCAGCCGTTGGGAAGCGGAAAACACTGAAGCTTTCTTT. Its translation is CASRWEAENTEAFF.

The V and J genes are TRBV4-1 and TRBJ2-1; unclear D gene. In germline, CDR1 is MGHRA, CDR2 YSYEKL. V was trimmed by 0 bases and J by 0 bases, leaving 12 bases between them. This CDR3 region has 17 residues. In nucleotides, the CDR3 is TGCGCCAGCAGCCAAGACTCGGTTGATAGCTCCTACAATGAGCAGTTCTTC. Encoded protein: CASSQDSVDSSYNEQFF.

V gene TRBV30 combines with J gene TRBJ2-1; TRBD2 matches at 7 bases. The germline CDR1 and CDR2 sequences are GTSNPN and SVGIG (reference sequence). The CDR3 covers 15 residues. V was pared by 6 bases and J by 5 bases, with 13 bases of the junction left unmatched. In DNA, the CDR3 is TGTGCCTGTGGCGGATGCGGGAGAGGGGACAATGAGCAGTTCTTC. Amino acids: CACGGCGRGDNEQFF.

This rearrangement joins TRBV7-9 to TRBJ1-1; possibly TRBD1 for D (6 bases). Trimming stripped 6 bases from V and 6 bases from J, with 11 bases between. The germline V gene encodes CDR1 SEHNR and CDR2 FQNEAQ (reference sequence). This CDR3 region has 12 residues. DNA of the CDR3: TGTGCCAGCAGTTCAGGGGAGGCTGAAGCTTTCTTT. Amino acid sequence: CASSSGEAEAFF.

The chain links TRBV20-1 to TRBJ2-7; TRBD2 aligns across 10 bases. Germline trimming cut 1 base from V and 1 base from J; bases unmatched to any gene: 1. Germline lookup yields CDR1 DFQATT and CDR2 SNEGSKA (reference sequence). This CDR3 is built from 14 residues. The CDR3: CSARVAGGSYEQYF. The CDR3 coding sequence is TGCAGTGCTAGAGTAGCGGGAGGTTCCTACGAGCAGTACTTC.

The V gene is TRBV5-1, the J gene TRBJ2-3; maybe TRBD2 (6 bases). Trimming removed 4 bases from V and 0 bases from J, with 9 bases in between. CDR1 is SGHRS and CDR2 is YFSETQ in the germline V gene. There are 14 residues in the CDR3. For the CDR3, the DNA is TGCGCCAGCAGCCCGGGGGAAAGCACAGATACGCAGTATTTT. Its translation: CASSPGESTDTQYF.

This chain joins TRBV3-1 and TRBJ1-1; TRBD1 might be the D (5 bases). Trimming stripped 4 bases from V and 3 bases from J, with 12 bases between. CDR1 LGHDT and CDR2 YNNKEL come from the germline V gene (reference sequence). This CDR3 is built from 14 residues. The CDR3 region has the DNA TGTGCCAGCAGCCCTAAGTGGGGGGACACTGAAGCTTTCTTT. Its translation is CASSPKWGDTEAFF.

The genes are TRBV3-1 and TRBJ2-2, with D perhaps TRBD2 (5 bases). V dropped 2 bases and J dropped 4 bases, with 14 bases sitting between them. Germline V gives CDR1 LGHDT, CDR2 YNNKEL (reference sequence). CDR3 length: 16 residues. The CDR3 is CASSQRGLRPTGELFF. The DNA for the CDR3 is TGTGCCAGCAGCCAAAGAGGACTTAGGCCCACCGGGGAGCTGTTTTTT.

The chain employs TRBV7-9 and TRBJ1-4; unclear D gene. The CDR3 runs to 12 residues. Trimming took off 3 bases at V and 12 bases at J, with 11 bases between the two ends. Germline V CDR1 and CDR2: SEHNR, FQNEAQ (reference sequence). The CDR3 sequence: CASSFIPDQLFF. In nucleotides, the CDR3 is TGTGCCAGCAGCTTTATCCCCGACCAACTGTTTTTT.

CDR3 coding DNA: TGTGCCAGCAGTCGAAGCGGGAGGTCCGCAGATACGCAGTATTTT. Its translation: CASSRSGRSADTQYF. This sequence joins TRBV13 and TRBJ2-3, with TRBD2 identical over 9 bases. Losses at the gene ends were 6 bases for V and 4 bases for J; bases not matched to a gene: 8. This CDR3 has 15 residues. The V gene's germline CDR1 is PRHDT and CDR2 FYEKMQ (reference sequence).

This chain uses TRBV12-5 with TRBJ2-3; possibly TRBD1 for D (6 bases). Germline lookup yields CDR1 LGHNT and CDR2 FRNRAP. CDR3 size: 14 residues. V lost 5 bases to trimming and J lost 3 bases, with 12 bases between them. CDR3: CASGLWTVTDTQYF. Here the CDR3 DNA reads TGTGCTAGTGGTCTATGGACAGTAACAGATACGCAGTATTTT. The variable domain in full, with the rest retrieved from reference TRBV12-5 and TRBJ2-3, is DARVTQTPRHKVTEMGQEVTMRCQPILGHNTVFWYRQTMMQGLELLAYFRNRAPLDDSGMPKDRFSAEMPDATLATLKIQPSEPRDSAVYFCASGLWTVTDTQYFGPGTRLTVL.

This chain links TRBV4-1 with TRBJ1-2; 7 bases fit TRBD1. The CDR3 extends over 14 amino acids. Per the germline V gene, CDR1 is MGHRA and CDR2 is YSYEKL. V dropped 2 bases and J dropped 2; count of bases not matched to a gene: 2. The CDR3 is CASSQWTGNYGYTF. Here the CDR3 DNA reads TGCGCCAGCAGCCAATGGACAGGCAACTATGGCTACACCTTC.

The rearrangement uses TRBV30 and TRBJ2-2; no reliable D call. The CDR3 contains 14 residues. The germline V gene encodes CDR1 GTSNPN and CDR2 SVGIG (reference sequence). The ends were cut back, 0 bases at V and 7 bases at J, with 12 bases in the middle. In nucleotides, the CDR3 is TGTGCCTGGAGTGTACGAGCCTCAGGCGGGGAGCTGTTTTTT. This gives the protein CAWSVRASGGELFF.

The chain carries TRBV20-1 and TRBJ1-2; no clear D gene. V lost 0 bases and J 8 bases, leaving 19 bases between the germline ends. This CDR3 has 15 residues. From germline, CDR1 is DFQATT and CDR2 SNEGSKA (reference sequence). CDR3 DNA: TGCAGTGCTAGAGATGCCCTACTTAACTCGGGCGGCTACACCTTC. Translation gives CSARDALLNSGGYTF.

V and J are TRBV30 and TRBJ2-4, with D perhaps matching TRBD2 (5 bases). CDR3 length equals 13 residues. Germline values: CDR1 GTSNPN, CDR2 SVGIG (reference sequence). V dropped 0 bases and J dropped 7 bases, with 10 bases sitting between them. CDR3: CAWSVHGINIQYF. DNA of the CDR3: TGTGCCTGGAGTGTACACGGGATTAACATTCAGTACTTC.

The CDR3 is CASSFAGTGELFF. The CDR3 DNA reads TGTGCCAGCAGTTTTGCCGGAACCGGGGAGCTGTTTTTT. This chain connects TRBV3-1 to TRBJ2-2, with unresolved D. Germline CDR1 reads LGHDT; CDR2 reads YNNKEL (reference sequence). CDR3 length: 13 amino acids. With 6 bases removed from V and 5 bases from J, the gap between germline ends came to 10 bases.

This chain links TRBV3-1 with TRBJ1-1, with unresolved D. The germline V gene encodes CDR1 LGHDT and CDR2 YNNKEL (reference sequence). V lost 0 bases and J lost 8, with 10 bases in between. The CDR3 length is 13 residues. This CDR3 is CASSQELRREAFF. CDR3 DNA: TGTGCCAGCAGCCAAGAACTACGGAGAGAAGCTTTCTTT.

The rearrangement uses TRBV9 and TRBJ2-4, with 13 bases lining up with TRBD2. V lost 0 bases to trimming and J lost 3 bases; unmatched junction nucleotides: 3. This CDR3 is 17 amino acids long. Germline CDR1 is SGDLS and CDR2 is YYNGEE. CDR3 region: CASSVGLAGGGKNIQYF. DNA for the CDR3: TGTGCCAGCAGCGTAGGACTAGCGGGAGGAGGCAAAAACATTCAGTACTTC.

This clonotype showed up just once. The chain couples TRBV6-1 to TRBJ2-7; 12 bases are shared with TRBD2. Per germline, CDR1 MNHNS and CDR2 SASEGT. The CDR3 is made up of 15 amino acids. V was pared by 3 bases and J by 0 bases, with 0 bases of the junction left unmatched. CDR3 nucleotide sequence: TGTGCCAGCAGTGAGACTAGCGGGAGCTCCTACGAGCAGTACTTC. Its protein is CASSETSGSSYEQYF.

This rearrangement joins TRBV29-1 to TRBJ1-2; D gene unclear. The CDR3 length is 13 residues. V lost 1 base, J lost 5 bases, and 11 bases lay in between. The germline gives CDR1 SQVTM, CDR2 ANQGSEA. The CDR3 spells CSVEVGGPYGYTF. CDR3 nucleotide sequence: TGCAGCGTTGAAGTAGGCGGGCCTTATGGCTACACCTTC. Filled out from reference TRBV29-1 and TRBJ1-2, the complete variable domain reads SAVISQKPSRDICQRGTSLTIQCQVDSQVTMMFWYRQQPGQSLTLIATANQGSEATYESGFVIDKFPISRPNLTFSTLTVSNMSPEDSSIYLCSVEVGGPYGYTFGSGTRLTVV.

This chain joins TRBV11-1 and TRBJ1-1, with TRBD1 matching over 9 bases. Germline V CDR1 and CDR2: SGHAT, FQDESV (reference sequence). The CDR3 has 13 residues. V was pared by 5 bases and J by 10 bases, with 8 bases of the junction left unmatched. The CDR3: CASSPRDRVGAFF. CDR3 in DNA: TGTGCCAGCAGCCCCAGGGACAGGGTGGGAGCTTTCTTT.